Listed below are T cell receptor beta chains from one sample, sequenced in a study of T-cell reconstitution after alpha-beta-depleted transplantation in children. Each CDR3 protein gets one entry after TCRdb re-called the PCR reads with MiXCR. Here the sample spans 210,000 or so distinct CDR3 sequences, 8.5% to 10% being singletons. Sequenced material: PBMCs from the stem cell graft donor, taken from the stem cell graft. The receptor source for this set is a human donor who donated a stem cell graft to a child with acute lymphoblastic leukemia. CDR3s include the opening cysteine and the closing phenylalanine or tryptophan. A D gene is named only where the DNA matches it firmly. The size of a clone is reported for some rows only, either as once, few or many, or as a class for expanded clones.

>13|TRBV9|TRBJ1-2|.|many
TGTGCCAGCAGTTCGGCAGGGGCCTATGGCTACACCTTC
CASSSAGAYGYTF
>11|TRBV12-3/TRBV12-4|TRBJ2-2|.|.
TGTGCCAGCAGGCATATCGGGGAGCTGTTTTTT
CASRHIGELFF
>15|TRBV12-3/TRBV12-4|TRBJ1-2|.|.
TGTGCCAGCAGTTATGATGGGCCCTCGGGTTATGGCTACACCTTC
CASSYDGPSGYGYTF
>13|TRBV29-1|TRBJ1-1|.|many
TGCAGCGTTGATGAGGGGATCGACACTGAAGCTTTCTTT
CSVDEGIDTEAFF
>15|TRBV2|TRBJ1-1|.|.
TGTGCCAGCAGTGATCTGGGGGGGCAGAACACTGAAGCTTTCTTT
CASSDLGGQNTEAFF
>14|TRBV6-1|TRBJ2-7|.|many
TGTGCCAGCAGTCGGTCAGGGAGTGACTACGAGCAGTACTTC
CASSRSGSDYEQYF
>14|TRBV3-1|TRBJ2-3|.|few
TGTGCCAGCAGCTCTGGGATATCCACAGATACGCAGTATTTT
CASSSGISTDTQYF
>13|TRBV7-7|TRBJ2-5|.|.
TGTGCCAGCAGCCCTACTAGGGAAGGGACCCAGTACTTC
CASSPTREGTQYF
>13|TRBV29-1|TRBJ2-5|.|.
TGCAGCGTTGGCCCTCGCCAGGGGGAGACCCAGTACTTC
CSVGPRQGETQYF
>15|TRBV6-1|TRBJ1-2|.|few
TGTGCCAGCACCAAAGGGGGGCTAGAAGACTATGGCTACACCTTC
CASTKGGLEDYGYTF
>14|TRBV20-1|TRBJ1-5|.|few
TGCAGTGCTAGATTCTCGACGGGGAATCAGCCCCAGCATTTT
CSARFSTGNQPQHF
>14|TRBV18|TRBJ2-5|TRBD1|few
TGTGCCAGCTCACAGACAGGGGAGACGGAGACCCAGTACTTC
CASSQTGETETQYF
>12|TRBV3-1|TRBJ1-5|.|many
TGTGCCAGCAGCCTTGGGAATCAGCCCCAGCATTTT
CASSLGNQPQHF
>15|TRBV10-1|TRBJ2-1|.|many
TGCGCCAGCAGTGAGTGGGGAGCCTCCTACAATGAGCAGTTCTTC
CASSEWGASYNEQFF
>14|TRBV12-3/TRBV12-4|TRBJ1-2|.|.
TGTGCCAGCAGTCCCCCTGGGTCTTACTATGGCTACACCTTC
CASSPPGSYYGYTF
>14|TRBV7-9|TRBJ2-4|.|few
TGTGCCAGCAGCTTACCGCTAGCCAAAAACATTCAGTACTTC
CASSLPLAKNIQYF
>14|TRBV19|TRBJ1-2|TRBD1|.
TGTGCCACAGCAAGATTCGGGACAGGAGGTGGCTACACCTTC
CATARFGTGGGYTF
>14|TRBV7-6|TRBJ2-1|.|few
TGTGCCAGCAGCTTATGGGGGGGCCACAATGAGCAGTTCTTC
CASSLWGGHNEQFF
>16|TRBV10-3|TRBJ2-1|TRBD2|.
TGTGCCATCAGCGATAAACTCAGCGGGGGGGGAAATGAGCAGTTCTTC
CAISDKLSGGGNEQFF
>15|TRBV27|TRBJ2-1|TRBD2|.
TGTGCCAGCAGCGACCGGACTAGCGGGGGTGATGAGCAGTTCTTC
CASSDRTSGGDEQFF
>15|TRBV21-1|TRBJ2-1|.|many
TGTGCCAGCAACAGACAGGGACCCCCCTACAATGAGCAGTTCTTC
CASNRQGPPYNEQFF
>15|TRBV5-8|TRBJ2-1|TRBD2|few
TGTGCCAGCAGCTCTTGGGGGGGATCCTACAATGAGCAGTTCTTC
CASSSWGGSYNEQFF
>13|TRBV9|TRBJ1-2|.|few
TGTGCCAGCAGGAGCCTCCTACCCTATGGCTACACCTTC
CASRSLLPYGYTF
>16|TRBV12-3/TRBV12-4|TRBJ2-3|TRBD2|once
TGTGCCAGCAGATCCGGGACTAGCGGCACCACAGATACGCAGTATTTT
CASRSGTSGTTDTQYF
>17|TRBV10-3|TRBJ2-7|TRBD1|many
TGTGCCATCACCCCGGGACAGGGTCTATTAGACTCCTACGAGCAGTACTTC
CAITPGQGLLDSYEQYF
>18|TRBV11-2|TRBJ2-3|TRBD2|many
TGTGCCAGCAGCTTACCCCGACTAGCGGGCCTTACCACAGATACGCAGTATTTT
CASSLPRLAGLTTDTQYF
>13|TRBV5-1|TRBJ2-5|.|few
TGCGCCAGCAGCTCCCGGAATCAAGAGACCCAGTACTTC
CASSSRNQETQYF
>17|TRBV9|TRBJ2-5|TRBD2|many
TGTGCCAGCAGCGTAGCCCTTAGCGGGACGTCGCAAGAGACCCAGTACTTC
CASSVALSGTSQETQYF
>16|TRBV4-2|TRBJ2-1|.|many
TGTGCCAGCAGCCAAGATGGGACGGTCACCTACAATGAGCAGTTCTTC
CASSQDGTVTYNEQFF
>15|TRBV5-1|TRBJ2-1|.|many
TGCGCCAGCAGCTTGGGGCCGGGGACCTACAATGAGCAGTTCTTC
CASSLGPGTYNEQFF
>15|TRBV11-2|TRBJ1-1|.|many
TGTGCCAGCAGCTTAGTATGGGCAGCTGTGCCTGAAGCTTTCTTT
CASSLVWAAVPEAFF
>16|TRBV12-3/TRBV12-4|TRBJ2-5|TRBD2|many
TGTGCCAGCAGTTTAGCGGCGGGGGGCCAGCTGGAGACCCAGTACTTC
CASSLAAGGQLETQYF
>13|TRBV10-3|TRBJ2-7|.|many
TGTGCCATCAGTTGGGACACCCCAGACGAGCAGTACTTC
CAISWDTPDEQYF
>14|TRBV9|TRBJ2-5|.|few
TGTGCCAGCAGCGTAGGGGCAGGGCAGGAGACCCAGTACTTC
CASSVGAGQETQYF
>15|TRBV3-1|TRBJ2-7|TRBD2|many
TGTGCCAGCAGCCGCCGGCTAGCGGGGGACTACGAGCAGTACTTC
CASSRRLAGDYEQYF
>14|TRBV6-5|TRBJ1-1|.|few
TGTGCCAGCATTTCCAGGACCCGCCGGACTGAAGCTTTCTTT
CASISRTRRTEAFF
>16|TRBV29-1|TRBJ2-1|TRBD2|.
TGCAGCGTTGAACGCGGGGGGCCTCTATCCTACAATGAGCAGTTCTTC
CSVERGGPLSYNEQFF
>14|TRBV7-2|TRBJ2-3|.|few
TGTGCCAGCAGCTTAAACCCCCAAACAGATACGCAGTATTTT
CASSLNPQTDTQYF
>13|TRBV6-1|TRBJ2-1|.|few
TGTGCCAGCAGGGCGGGACAGTACAATGAGCAGTTCTTC
CASRAGQYNEQFF
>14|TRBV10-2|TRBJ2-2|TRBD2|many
TGCGCCAGCACGGAGCGGGGGGAGGCCGGGGAGCTGTTTTTT
CASTERGEAGELFF
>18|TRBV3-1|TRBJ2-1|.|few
TGTGCCAGCAGCCAAGATTCCTTGTGGTCCAGGAGTTTGGATGAGCAGTTCTTC
CASSQDSLWSRSLDEQFF
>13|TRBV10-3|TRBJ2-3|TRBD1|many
TGTGCCATCAGGAGGGGGCAGGGAGATACGCAGTATTTT
CAIRRGQGDTQYF
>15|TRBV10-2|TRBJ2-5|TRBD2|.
TGCGCCAGCAGCCAAACTAGCGGGGTGATGGAGACCCAGTACTTC
CASSQTSGVMETQYF
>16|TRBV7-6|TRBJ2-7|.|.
TGTGCCAGCAGCTTAAATAGGTCTCCGCAGGGCGGAGAGCAGTACTTC
CASSLNRSPQGGEQYF
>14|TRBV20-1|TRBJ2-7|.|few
TGCAGTGCTAGAAGGGGCGGGTACACCTACGAGCAGTACTTC
CSARRGGYTYEQYF